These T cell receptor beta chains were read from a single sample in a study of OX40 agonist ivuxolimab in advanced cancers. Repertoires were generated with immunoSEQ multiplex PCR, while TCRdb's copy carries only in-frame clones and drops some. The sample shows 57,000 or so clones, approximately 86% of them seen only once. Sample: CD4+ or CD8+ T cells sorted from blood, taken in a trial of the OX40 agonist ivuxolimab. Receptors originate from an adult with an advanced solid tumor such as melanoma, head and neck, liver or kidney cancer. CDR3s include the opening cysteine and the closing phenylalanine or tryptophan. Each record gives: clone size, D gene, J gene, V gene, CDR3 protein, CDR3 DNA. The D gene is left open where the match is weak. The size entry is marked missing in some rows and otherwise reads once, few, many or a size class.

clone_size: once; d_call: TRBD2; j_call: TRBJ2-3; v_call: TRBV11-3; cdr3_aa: CASSSREGVSYGTQYF; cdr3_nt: TGTGCCAGCAGCTCCAGGGAGGGTGTGTCCTATGGTACGCAGTATTTT
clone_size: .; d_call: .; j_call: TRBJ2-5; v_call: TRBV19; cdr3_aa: CASSIDRGETQYF; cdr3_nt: TGTGCCAGTAGTATAGACAGGGGCGAGACCCAGTACTTC
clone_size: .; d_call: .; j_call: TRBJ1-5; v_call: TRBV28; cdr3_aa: CASRTTRGYPGPQHF; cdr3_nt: TGTGCCAGCAGGACAACGCGGGGCTATCCAGGGCCCCAGCATTTT
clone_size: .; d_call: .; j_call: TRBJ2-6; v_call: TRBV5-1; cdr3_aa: CASSSGGSGANVLTF; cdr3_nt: TGCGCCAGCTCTTCCGGGGGCTCTGGGGCCAACGTCCTGACTTTC
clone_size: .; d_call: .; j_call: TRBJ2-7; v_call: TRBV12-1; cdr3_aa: CASSGFRLAGGPCQPSYEQYF; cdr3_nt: TGTGCCAGCAGCGGCTTCAGACTAGCGGGAGGGCCATGCCAACCCTCCTACGAGCAGTACTTC
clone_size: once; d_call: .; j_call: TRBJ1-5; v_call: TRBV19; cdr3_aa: CASSIRGGNQPQHF; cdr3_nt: TGTGCCAGTAGTATCCGGGGCGGGAATCAGCCCCAGCATTTT
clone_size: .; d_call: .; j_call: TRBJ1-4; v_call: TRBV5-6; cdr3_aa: CASSFVGSQSEKLFF; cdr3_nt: TGTGCCAGCAGCTTCGTAGGCAGCCAGTCTGAAAAACTGTTTTTT
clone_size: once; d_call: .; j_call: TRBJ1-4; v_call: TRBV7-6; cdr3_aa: CASSPTGRAREKLFF; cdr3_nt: TGTGCCAGCAGCCCAACGGGCAGGGCGCGTGAAAAACTGTTTTTT
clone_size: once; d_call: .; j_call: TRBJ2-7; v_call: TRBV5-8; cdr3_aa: CASSLAGTEVEQYF; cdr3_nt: TGTGCCAGCAGCTTGGCTGGGACGGAGGTGGAGCAGTACTTC
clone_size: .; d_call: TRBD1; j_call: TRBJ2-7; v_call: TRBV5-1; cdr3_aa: CASRDRDYTYEQYF; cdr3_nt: TGCGCCAGCCGGGACAGGGACTATACCTACGAGCAGTACTTC
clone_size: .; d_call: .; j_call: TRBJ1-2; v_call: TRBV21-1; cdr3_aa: CASRLADAYGYTF; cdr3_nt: TGTGCCAGCAGGTTAGCGGACGCGTATGGCTACACCTTC
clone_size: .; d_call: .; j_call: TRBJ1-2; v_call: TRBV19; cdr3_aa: CASRSERQANYGYTF; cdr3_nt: TGTGCCAGTAGATCGGAGCGACAGGCCAACTATGGCTACACCTTC
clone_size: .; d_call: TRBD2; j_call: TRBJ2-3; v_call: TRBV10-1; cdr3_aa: CASSEGAGGLSDTQYF; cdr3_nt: TGCGCCAGCAGTGAAGGAGCGGGAGGGCTTTCAGATACGCAGTATTTT
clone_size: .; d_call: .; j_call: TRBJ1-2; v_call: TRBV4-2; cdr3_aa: CASSQETRGTAPRGYTF; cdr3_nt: TGTGCCAGCAGCCAAGAAACCCGAGGGACCGCTCCTAGGGGCTACACCTTC
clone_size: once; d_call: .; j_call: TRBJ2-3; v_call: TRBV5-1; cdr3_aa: CASSFFDATDTQYF; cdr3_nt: TGCGCCAGCAGCTTTTTCGACGCGACAGATACGCAGTATTTT
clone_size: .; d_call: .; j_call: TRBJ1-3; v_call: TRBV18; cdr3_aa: CASSRSGGIDSGNTIYF; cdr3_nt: TGTGCCAGCTCCCGCTCTGGGGGAATCGACTCTGGAAACACCATATATTTT
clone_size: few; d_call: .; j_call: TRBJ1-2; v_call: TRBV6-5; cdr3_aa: CASSTTGNSGYTF; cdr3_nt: TGTGCCAGCAGCACTACAGGGAACTCTGGCTACACCTTC
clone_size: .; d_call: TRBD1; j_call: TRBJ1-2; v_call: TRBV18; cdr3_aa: CASSQQGDKYGYTF; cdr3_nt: TGTGCCAGCTCACAACAGGGGGATAAATATGGCTACACCTTC
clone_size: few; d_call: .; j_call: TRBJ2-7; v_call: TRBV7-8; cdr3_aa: CASSLAARYEQYF; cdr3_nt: TGTGCCAGCAGCTTAGCGGCCAGATACGAGCAGTACTTC
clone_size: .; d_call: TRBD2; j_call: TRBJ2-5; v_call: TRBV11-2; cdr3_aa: CASSVNLAGGETQYF; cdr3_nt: TGTGCCAGCAGCGTCAATCTAGCGGGAGGGGAGACCCAGTACTTC
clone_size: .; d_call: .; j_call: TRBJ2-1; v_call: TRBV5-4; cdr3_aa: CASSAGHTTDNEQFF; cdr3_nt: TGTGCCAGCAGCGCGGGACACACAACGGATAATGAGCAGTTCTTC
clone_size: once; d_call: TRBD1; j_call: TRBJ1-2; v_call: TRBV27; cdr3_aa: CASSFTGVGYTF; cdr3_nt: TGTGCCAGCAGTTTCACAGGGGTTGGCTACACCTTC
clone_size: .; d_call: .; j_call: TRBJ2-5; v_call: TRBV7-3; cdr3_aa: CASSLVRSETQYF; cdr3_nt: TGTGCCAGCAGCTTAGTGCGTTCGGAGACCCAGTACTTC
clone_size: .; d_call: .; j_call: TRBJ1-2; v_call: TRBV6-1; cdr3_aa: CASREQINYGYTF; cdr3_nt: TGTGCCAGCAGAGAACAAATTAACTATGGCTACACCTTC
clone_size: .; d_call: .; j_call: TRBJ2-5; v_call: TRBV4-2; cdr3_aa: CASSQDEGAGGSQETQYF; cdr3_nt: TGTGCCAGCAGCCAAGATGAAGGGGCAGGGGGGAGCCAAGAGACCCAGTACTTC
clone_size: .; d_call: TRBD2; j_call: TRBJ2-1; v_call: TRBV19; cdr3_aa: CASSKGTSGYNEQFF; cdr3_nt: TGTGCCAGTAGTAAAGGGACTAGCGGATACAATGAGCAGTTCTTC
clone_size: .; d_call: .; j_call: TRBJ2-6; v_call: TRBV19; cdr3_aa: CASGLDYGANVLTF; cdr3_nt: TGTGCCAGTGGGTTAGATTACGGGGCCAACGTCCTGACTTTC
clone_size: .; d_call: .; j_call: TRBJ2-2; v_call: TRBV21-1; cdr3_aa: CASSRRQGGDQGNTGELFF; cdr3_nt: TGTGCCAGCAGCCGGCGACAGGGGGGAGATCAGGGAAACACCGGGGAGCTGTTTTTT
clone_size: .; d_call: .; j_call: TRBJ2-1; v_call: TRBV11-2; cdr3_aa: CASSLDPWGLGSIEQFF; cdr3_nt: TGTGCCAGCAGCTTAGATCCATGGGGCCTCGGATCGATTGAGCAGTTCTTC
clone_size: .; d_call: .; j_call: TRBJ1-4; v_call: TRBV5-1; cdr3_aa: CASSLGGHNEKLFF; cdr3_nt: TGCGCCAGCAGCTTGGGGGGCCATAATGAAAAACTGTTTTTT
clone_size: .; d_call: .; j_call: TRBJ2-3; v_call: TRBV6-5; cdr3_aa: CASRLPTKPDTQYF; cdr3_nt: TGTGCCAGCAGGCTACCAACAAAGCCAGATACGCAGTATTTT
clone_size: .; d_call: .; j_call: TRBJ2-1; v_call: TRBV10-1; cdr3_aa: CASSDVREYNEQFF; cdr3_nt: TGCGCCAGCAGTGATGTCAGGGAGTACAATGAGCAGTTCTTC
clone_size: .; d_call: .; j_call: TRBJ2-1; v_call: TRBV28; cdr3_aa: CASSFIREQFF; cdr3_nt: TGTGCCAGCAGCTTTATCCGGGAGCAGTTCTTC
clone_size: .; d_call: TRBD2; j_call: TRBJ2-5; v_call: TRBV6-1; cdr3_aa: CASTSGTLGQETQYF; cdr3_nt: TGTGCCAGCACCAGCGGGACTCTGGGACAAGAGACCCAGTACTTC
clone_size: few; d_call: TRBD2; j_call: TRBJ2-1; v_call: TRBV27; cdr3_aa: CASSLRLAGHNEQFF; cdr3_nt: TGTGCCAGCAGTTTAAGACTAGCGGGGCACAATGAGCAGTTCTTC
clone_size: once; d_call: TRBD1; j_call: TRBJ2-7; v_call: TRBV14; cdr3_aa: CASSQDSRDSQTRGSYEQYF; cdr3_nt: TGTGCCAGCAGCCAAGATAGCCGGGACAGCCAAACCAGGGGCTCCTACGAGCAGTACTTC
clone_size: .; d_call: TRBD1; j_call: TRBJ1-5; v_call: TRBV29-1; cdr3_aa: CSVTFGTGQNQPQHF; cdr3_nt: TGCAGCGTCACGTTTGGGACAGGACAAAATCAGCCCCAGCATTTT
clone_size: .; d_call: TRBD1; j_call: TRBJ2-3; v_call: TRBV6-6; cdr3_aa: CASSRRQGSTDTQYF; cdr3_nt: TGTGCCAGCAGCCGCCGACAGGGCTCCACAGATACGCAGTATTTT
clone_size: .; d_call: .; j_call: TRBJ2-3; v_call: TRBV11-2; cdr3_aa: CASSLSPSILSTDTQYF; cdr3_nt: TGTGCCAGCAGCTTAAGCCCATCAATATTAAGCACAGATACGCAGTATTTT
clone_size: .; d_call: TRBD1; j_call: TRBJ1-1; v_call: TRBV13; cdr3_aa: CASSRGQNSEAFF; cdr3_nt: TGTGCCAGCAGCAGGGGACAGAATTCTGAAGCTTTCTTT
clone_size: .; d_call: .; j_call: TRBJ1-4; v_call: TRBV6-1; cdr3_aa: CASSDLGDEKLFF; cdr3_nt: TGTGCCAGCAGTGACCTGGGGGATGAAAAACTGTTTTTT
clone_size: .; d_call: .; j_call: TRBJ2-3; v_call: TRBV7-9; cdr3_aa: CASTMDYTDTQYF; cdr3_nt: TGTGCCAGCACCATGGACTACACAGATACGCAGTATTTT
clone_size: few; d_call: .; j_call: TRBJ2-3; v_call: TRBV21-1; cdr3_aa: CASSKALTSGVSSTDTQYF; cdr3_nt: TGTGCCAGCAGCAAAGCGCTTACTAGCGGGGTCTCTAGCACAGATACGCAGTATTTT
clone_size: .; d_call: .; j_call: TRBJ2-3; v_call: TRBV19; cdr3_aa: CASWEANTDTQYF; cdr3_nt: TGTGCCAGTTGGGAAGCAAACACAGATACGCAGTATTTT
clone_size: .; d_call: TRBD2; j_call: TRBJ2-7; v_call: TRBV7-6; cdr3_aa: CASSPRLAGGSIPNYEQYF; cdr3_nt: TGTGCCAGCAGCCCCAGACTAGCGGGAGGGTCCATACCAAACTACGAGCAGTACTTC
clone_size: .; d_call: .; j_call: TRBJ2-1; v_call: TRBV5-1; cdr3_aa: CASSLGLHNEQFF; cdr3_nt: TGCGCCAGCAGCTTGGGTCTGCACAATGAGCAGTTCTTC